Reported below is one T cell receptor beta chain. Its specificity is unknown. These data belong to a study of cytomegalovirus exposure and HLA in healthy donors. Notes on the study in general: At a 0.05 false discovery rate, a later analysis found some 18,000 TCR beta sequences to be associated with HLA alleles. Further analysis, carried out later, found HLA-associated TCR beta chains more clonally expanded than equally common other chains. The dataset shows that most TCR sequences were rare, while some public TCRs occurred in many donors.

The PCR contained 60 Vbeta and 13 Jbeta primers. In the original workflow: Later, some 79 million unique TCR beta chains were counted in an analysis, and approximately 10 million of them were shared. Data came from immunoSEQ multiplex PCR; TCRdb stores just in-frame clones and leaves some out. Clone size and the V and J calls come from that table; the DNA yielded D and trimming. The sample holds 120,000 or so clones, around three quarters seen once. This CDR3 comprises 13 residues. The germline V and J ends were trimmed by 8 bases and 5 bases, with 16 bases remaining between them. Germline V CDR1 and CDR2: MNHEY, SVGAGI.

Material: PBMCs. V and J are TRBV6-5 and TRBJ2-7, with D maybe TRBD1 (6 bases). The source of this sequence is a woman between 25 and 40 years old in good health and CMV-seronegative. CDR3 bases: TGTGCCAGCGGACACAGGGAAATCCACGAGCAGTACTTC. Encoded protein: CASGHREIHEQYF.